Each of the 11 T cell receptor beta chains below was sequenced from the same sample in a study of blood T cell repertoires in COVID-19. The table came from immunoSEQ multiplex PCR; TCRdb's copy has only in-frame clones and leaves some out. The sample includes about 200,000 clones, more than 70% of them seen just once. Specimen: PBMCs or T cells enriched from blood (not recorded which). The source of these receptors is a woman in her late teens or twenties who had recovered from COVID-19.

The J gene is TRBJ2-5, the V gene TRBV3-1 (or the pseudogene TRBV3-2); 9 nucleotides match TRBD1. The CDR3 spans 16 residues. Trimming removed 4 bases from V and 1 base from J; junction bases left unmatched: 7. The germline V gene has CDR1 LGHDT and CDR2 YNNKEL (reference sequence). As DNA, the CDR3 is TGTGCCAGCAGCCTACTACAGGGGGCGCGCCAAGAGACCCAGTACTTC. Protein: CASSLLQGARQETQYF.

The genes are TRBV28 and TRBJ2-5; D call uncertain. Germline-derived CDR1 and CDR2 are MDHEN and SYDVKM. The CDR3 has 11 amino acids. The V and J ends lost 9 bases and 4 bases respectively, with 9 bases between them. The CDR3 is CASTAAETQYF. The CDR3 DNA follows: TGTGCCAGTACCGCGGCAGAGACCCAGTACTTC.

The J gene is TRBJ2-1, the V gene TRBV5-6; D gene uncertain. The CDR3 consists of 14 residues. Germline CDR1 and CDR2: SGHDT and YYEEEE. Trimming removed 2 bases from V and 2 bases from J, with 8 bases in between. CDR3: CASSFGEAYNEQFF. The DNA of the CDR3 is TGTGCCAGCAGCTTTGGCGAGGCCTACAATGAGCAGTTCTTC.

The CDR3 sequence: CASRPWGQANSGNTIYF. The CDR3 DNA is TGTGCCAGCCGACCATGGGGGCAGGCAAACTCTGGAAACACCATATATTTT. The gene calls are TRBV7-9 and TRBJ1-3; possibly TRBD1 for D (6 bases). Trimming cost V 8 bases and J 0 bases, with 20 bases left between them. The CDR3 sequence is 17 residues long. Germline V lookup: CDR1 SEHNR, CDR2 FQNEAQ (reference sequence).

This clone was seen a handful of times. The chain carries TRBV4-1 and TRBJ2-7; TRBD2 matches 8 bases. Germline lookup yields CDR1 MGHRA and CDR2 YSYEKL. The CDR3 runs 17 residues. Trimming took 3 bases from V and 2 from J; bases not matched to a gene: 12. CDR3 amino acids: CASSQNPGGGTPYEQYF. The DNA for the CDR3 is TGCGCCAGCAGCCAGAACCCTGGCGGGGGGACCCCCTACGAGCAGTACTTC.

The chain employs TRBV5-1 and TRBJ2-3; the match to TRBD2 covers 8 bases. This CDR3 is built from 15 residues. V dropped 0 bases and J dropped 2; count of bases not matched to a gene: 2. Germline V CDR1 and CDR2: SGHRS, YFSETQ. Written as DNA, the CDR3 is TGCGCCAGCAGCTTGGTAGCGGGAAACACAGATACGCAGTATTTT. It codes for CASSLVAGNTDTQYF.

The chain employs TRBV15 and TRBJ2-1; tentative D call: TRBD2 (7 bases). Germline CDR1 is LNHNV and CDR2 is YYDKDF (reference sequence). The CDR3 sequence is 15 residues long. V lost 2 bases and J lost 2, with 10 bases in between. CDR3 sequence (DNA): TGTGCCACCAGCAGAAGGGGGGGGGCCTACAATGAGCAGTTCTTC. It is translated as CATSRRGGAYNEQFF.

In this sample, this clone turned up once. The V call is TRBV7-3, the J call TRBJ2-3; 9 bases fit TRBD2. The germline V gene encodes CDR1 SGHTA and CDR2 FQGTGA. After removal of 1 base from V and 0 bases from J, the junction contained 8 bases not matched to a gene. The CDR3 is 18 amino acids. The chain's CDR3 is CASSLIVSGGSSTDTQYF. The DNA of the CDR3 is TGTGCCAGCAGCTTAATTGTTAGCGGGGGCTCTAGCACAGATACGCAGTATTTT.

The chain has TRBV6-5 and TRBJ1-5; weak D call: TRBD1 (5 bases). The CDR3 extends over 15 amino acids. The germline CDR1 and CDR2 sequences are MNHEY and SVGAGI. Between the trimmed V and J ends, which lost 6 bases and 0 bases, there was a span of 12 bases. The CDR3 DNA reads TGTGCCAGCAGAGTTGGTGGGGCTAGCAATCAGCCCCAGCATTTT. Translated: CASRVGGASNQPQHF.

This chain joins TRBV5-6 and TRBJ2-5, with 9 positions matching TRBD1. With 5 bases clipped from V and 4 bases from J, the junction kept 9 bases outside the gene matches. This CDR3 has 15 amino acids. CDR1 and CDR2 (germline): SGHDT, YYEEEE. For the CDR3, the DNA is TGTGCCAGCAGAAAAACAGGGGGCGGGAGAGAGACCCAGTACTTC. Translated, it gives CASRKTGGGRETQYF. Together with reference TRBV5-6 and TRBJ2-5, the CDR3 gives the full variable domain: DAGVTQSPTHLIKTRGQQVTLRCSPKSGHDTVSWYQQALGQGPQFIFQYYEEEERQRGNFPDRFSGHQFPNYSSELNVNALLLGDSALYLCASRKTGGGRETQYFGPGTRLLVL.

The chain is built from TRBV6-1 and TRBJ1-2; the D is unclear. CDR1 MNHNS and CDR2 SASEGT come from the germline V gene. V dropped 2 bases and J dropped 4 bases, with 11 bases sitting between them. The CDR3 length is 14 residues. CDR3 sequence reads: CASSERRNSYGYTF. The CDR3 DNA reads as TGTGCCAGCAGTGAACGGAGGAATTCCTATGGCTACACCTTC.